Following are 10 T cell receptor beta chains from one sample sequenced in a study of blood T cells in healthy people across ages. Alongside a J-beta primer mix, a sample-barcoded 5' primer served in a second PCR lasting about 6 to 11 cycles. TCRdb independently ran MiXCR on the 5' RACE reads; one entry per CDR3 protein. This table holds approximately 320,000 distinct CDR3 sequences, around 27% found once. Sequencing was performed on blood. Receptors originate from a woman aged 70-85 years in good health.

This chain uses TRBV20-1 with TRBJ2-7; D might be TRBD1 (6 bases). This CDR3 is built from 13 residues. The V gene lost 3 bases and the J gene lost 3 bases, with 12 bases spanning the gap. In germline, CDR1 is DFQATT, CDR2 SNEGSKA (reference sequence). DNA of the CDR3: TGCAGTGCTAGTCCCGGGACACTCTACGAGCAGTACTTC. Its protein product is CSASPGTLYEQYF.

This clonotype was seen at least ten times. The chain couples TRBV7-2 to TRBJ2-2; 7 bases map to TRBD2. The germline V gene encodes CDR1 SGHTA and CDR2 FQGNSA. Trimming removed 5 bases from V and 4 bases from J; junction bases left unmatched: 7. CDR3 length: 15 amino acids. CDR3 nucleotide sequence: TGTGCCAGCAGCCCGGCCGCGGGAGTCACCGGGGAGCTGTTTTTT. It is translated as CASSPAAGVTGELFF.

This clonotype has a handful of counts. The chain has TRBV7-2 and TRBJ1-3, with D perhaps matching TRBD1 (6 bases). Per germline, CDR1 SGHTA and CDR2 FQGNSA. The CDR3 has 14 amino acids. Trimming pared 3 bases from V and 3 bases from J, leaving 9 bases between. The CDR3 DNA follows: TGTGCCAGCAGCTTCCGGGACATTGGAAACACCATATATTTT. This encodes CASSFRDIGNTIYF.

The rearrangement joins TRBV10-3 to TRBJ2-1, with 7 bases that match TRBD1. CDR1 and CDR2 from the germline V gene are ENHRY and SYGVKD. This CDR3 spans 15 amino acids. V shed 0 bases, J shed 5 bases, and the junction held 4 bases outside the gene matches. CDR3 in amino acids: CAISESGTADNEQFF. CDR3 DNA: TGTGCCATCAGTGAGTCGGGGACAGCAGACAATGAGCAGTTCTTC.

There are a few counts of this clonotype. The V call is TRBV11-2, the J call TRBJ2-2; D remains ambiguous. The CDR3 runs to 15 residues. Germline loops: CDR1 SGHAT, CDR2 FQNNGV. V was cut by 3 bases and J by 4 bases, with 12 bases left in between. CDR3: CASSLGRRSTGELFF. The CDR3 DNA reads as TGTGCCAGCAGCTTGGGCCGTCGGAGCACCGGGGAGCTGTTTTTT. The full variable domain, in which reference TRBV11-2 and TRBJ2-2 provide the parts outside the CDR3, is EAGVAQSPRYKIIEKRQSVAFWCNPISGHATLYWYQQILGQGPKLLIQFQNNGVVDDSQLPKDRFSAERLKGVDSTLKIQPAKLEDSAVYLCASSLGRRSTGELFFGEGSRLTVL.

In its sample, this clonotype was seen a few times. The chain has TRBV20-1 and TRBJ1-5, with 10 positions matching TRBD1. CDR1 DFQATT and CDR2 SNEGSKA come from the germline V gene (reference sequence). V gave up 1 base and J gave up 6 bases; unmatched junction bases: 9. The CDR3 sequence is 16 residues long. CDR3 in DNA: TGCAGTGCTAGAGTCCTCTCGACAGGGGGCTTTCAGCCCCAGCATTTT. Translating gives CSARVLSTGGFQPQHF.

V and J are TRBV14 and TRBJ1-4; possibly TRBD1 for D (5 bases). The germline V and J ends were trimmed by 5 bases and 4 bases, with 8 bases remaining between them. The CDR3 loop spans 13 amino acids. Germline V gene sequence: CDR1 SGHDN, CDR2 FVKESK. The DNA of the CDR3 is TGTGCCAGCAGCAGGGGCGTTAATGAAAAACTGTTTTTT. Residues: CASSRGVNEKLFF.

This clonotype was observed a few times. The rearrangement uses TRBV21-1 and TRBJ2-7; the table calls TRBD1, which could not be checked here. TRBV21-1 is a listed pseudogene. The CDR3 contains 16 residues. Here the CDR3 DNA reads TGTGCCAGCAGCAAAAAAGGGGGACAGGGTTCCTACGAGCAGTACTTC. Protein sequence: CASSKKGGQGSYEQYF.

V is TRBV20-1 and J is TRBJ2-7; TRBD1 or TRBD2 may be the D gene (6 bases each). V shed 0 bases and J shed 1 base, with 16 bases lying between them. Germline V lookup: CDR1 DFQATT, CDR2 SNEGSKA (reference sequence). The CDR3 extends over 16 amino acids. The DNA of the CDR3 is TGCAGTGCTAGAGATGGGGGGCGCGGGGCTTCCTACGAGCAGTACTTC. Translation gives CSARDGGRGASYEQYF.

This chain joins TRBV12-3 or TRBV12-4 and TRBJ2-2; 8 nucleotides line up with TRBD1. The junction had 5 bases not matched to a gene; V was cut back by 5 bases and J by 6 bases. CDR3 length equals 14 residues. CDR3 in DNA: TGTGCCAGCAGTCCAACGGACAGGGCCGGGGAGCTGTTTTTT. This encodes CASSPTDRAGELFF.